A selection of T cell receptor beta chains follows, all from one sample in a study of T cells in Graves' hyperthyroidism and ophthalmopathy. TCRdb re-analysed the multiplex PCR reads in MiXCR, keeping a single row per CDR3 protein. The data hold about 250,000 distinct CDR3 sequences, with about 25% observed a single time. The material sequenced was blood. All receptors derive from a woman aged 40 to 50 with Graves' ophthalmopathy. CDR3s include the opening cysteine and the closing phenylalanine or tryptophan. D genes are given only for firm matches. Expanded clones get a size class; other rows say once, few or many, or leave the size out.

>-|TRBJ1-2|-|TRBV6-1
TGTGCCACCTCCAGGGCGAGGAACTATGGCTACACCTTC
CATSRARNYGYTF
>-|TRBJ2-7|-|TRBV28
TGTGCCAGCCGACAGGTCTGGTACGAGCAGTACTTC
CASRQVWYEQYF
>TRBD2|TRBJ2-1|many|TRBV2
TGTGCCAGCAGCGAGGATCGCGGGAGGACCTACAATGAGCAGTTCTTC
CASSEDRGRTYNEQFF
>-|TRBJ2-5|many|TRBV20-1
TGCAGCGGGGTCGGAAGTCAAGAGACCCAGTACTTC
CSGVGSQETQYF
>-|TRBJ2-7|many|TRBV7-2
TGTGCCAGCAGCTTACAAGGGACCCCACCCGAGCAGTACTTC
CASSLQGTPPEQYF
>-|TRBJ2-7|-|TRBV2
TGTGCCAGCAGTCCGACTCTCTTCGAGCAGTACTTC
CASSPTLFEQYF
>-|TRBJ1-1|-|TRBV13
TGTGCCAGCAGCTTGAGCCTAGAGAACACTGAAGCTTTCTTT
CASSLSLENTEAFF
>TRBD2|TRBJ2-7|-|TRBV6-1
TGTGCCAGCAGCTCCATCACCGGGACTACTGTGTACGAGCAGTACTTC
CASSSITGTTVYEQYF
>-|TRBJ1-1|once|TRBV12-3/TRBV12-4
TGTGCCAGCAGTTCCCAGGGAGGCTGGGAAGCTTTCTTT
CASSSQGGWEAFF
>-|TRBJ2-5|many|TRBV19
TGTGCCAGTAGTATGGGGGGAACTTTCCAAGAGACCCAGTACTTC
CASSMGGTFQETQYF
>TRBD1|TRBJ2-5|-|TRBV10-3
TGTGCCATCAGTGGTCAGGACAGGTCCCAAGAGACCCAGTACTTC
CAISGQDRSQETQYF
>-|TRBJ1-5|-|TRBV6-1
TGTGCCAGCAGTGAGTTACGGGGACGAAATCAGCCCCAGCATTTT
CASSELRGRNQPQHF
>-|TRBJ2-7|many|TRBV5-1
TGCGCCAGCAGCCCCGGGACTTTAGTTGGGGGGGAGCAGTACTTC
CASSPGTLVGGEQYF
>TRBD2|TRBJ2-7|-|TRBV25-1
TGTGCCAGCAGTGGGCGGGACAACGAGCGGGAGTCCTACGAGCAGTACTTC
CASSGRDNERESYEQYF
>-|TRBJ1-5|many|TRBV11-1
TGTGCCAGCAGCCGATCAAGGGCCGGGGGGGATCAGCCCCAGCATTTT
CASSRSRAGGDQPQHF